This passage covers 32 T cell receptor beta chains from one sample sequenced in a study of identical twins. Using its own MiXCR run on the 5' RACE reads, TCRdb lists one record per CDR3 protein. The data show around 100,000 distinct CDR3 sequences, 4.5% to 6.5% seen once. The sample comprised memory T cells sorted from blood. The receptors were gathered from a woman between 50 and 59 years old in good health.

This clonotype was recorded at least ten times. In nucleotides, the CDR3 is TGTGCCAGCAGTTTACGGGGGAGGGACTACGAGCAGTACTTC. The encoded protein is CASSLRGRDYEQYF. The chain couples TRBV27 to TRBJ2-7; 7 bases match TRBD2. Trimming took 2 bases from V and 3 from J; bases not matched to a gene: 4. This CDR3 spans 14 amino acids. Germline CDR1 and CDR2: MNHEY and SMNVEV (reference sequence).

The rearrangement joins TRBV14 to TRBJ2-5; TRBD1 aligns across 9 bases. The CDR3 sequence is 16 residues long. Germline-derived CDR1 and CDR2 are SGHDN and FVKESK. The V gene end was trimmed by 0 bases and the J gene end by 5 bases; junction bases not matched to a gene: 7. CDR3 DNA: TGTGCCAGCAGCCAAGATGTAGGACAGGGGAGTGAGACCCAGTACTTC. Its translation: CASSQDVGQGSETQYF.

This clonotype appeared many times. The rearrangement links TRBV5-1 to TRBJ1-2; D perhaps matches TRBD1 (5 bases). This CDR3 spans 12 amino acids. The germline CDR1 and CDR2 sequences are SGHRS and YFSETQ. Trimming stripped 0 bases from V and 9 bases from J, with 9 bases between. This CDR3 reads CASSLEGDRYTF. CDR3 in DNA: TGCGCCAGCAGCTTGGAAGGGGATCGCTACACCTTC.

The table lists this clonotype with many counts. This rearrangement joins TRBV4-2 to TRBJ1-3; 10 positions agree with TRBD1. The CDR3 length is 17 residues. Germline assignment: CDR1 LGHNA and CDR2 YNFKEQ. With 4 bases clipped from V and 1 base from J, the junction kept 7 bases outside the gene matches. The CDR3 DNA sequence: TGTGCCAGCAGCCTGACAGGGGGCCTTCAATCTGGAAACACCATATATTTT. Translated: CASSLTGGLQSGNTIYF.

The genes are TRBV24-1 and TRBJ1-5; D not certain. V lost 4 bases and J 5 bases, leaving 8 bases between the germline ends. CDR3 size: 13 residues. The germline V gene encodes CDR1 KGHDR and CDR2 SFDVKD. CDR3 sequence reads: CATSEERDQPQHF. CDR3 nucleotides: TGTGCCACCAGTGAGGAACGGGATCAGCCCCAGCATTTT.

This clonotype has at least ten counts. The rearrangement links TRBV2 to TRBJ2-1, with D uncertain. Germline V gene lookup returns CDR1 SNHLY and CDR2 FYNNEI. The germline V and J ends were trimmed by 2 bases and 5 bases, with 16 bases remaining between them. This CDR3 has 16 amino acids. The CDR3 sequence: CASSESKASYNNEQFF. Written as DNA, the CDR3 is TGTGCCAGCAGTGAATCGAAGGCCTCGTACAACAATGAGCAGTTCTTC.

This clonotype was found many times. The gene calls are TRBV10-3 and TRBJ1-2, with 9 bases matching TRBD1. The CDR3 length is 14 residues. The J segment lost 6 bases and the V segment lost 5 bases, leaving 7 bases of the junction unmatched. Germline-derived CDR1 and CDR2 are ENHRY and SYGVKD. In DNA, the CDR3 is TGTGCCATCAGTCCCGGGACAGGGTCGGATGGCTACACCTTC. This translates into CAISPGTGSDGYTF.

The table lists this clonotype with many counts. In DNA, the CDR3 is TGTGCCAGCAGCAAGGGGGGGATGAACACTGAAGCTTTCTTT. Its translation: CASSKGGMNTEAFF. The rearrangement links TRBV7-2 to TRBJ1-1; possibly TRBD1 for D (6 bases). The CDR3 contains 14 residues. Between the trimmed V and J ends, which lost 5 bases and 0 bases, there was a span of 10 bases. The germline CDR1 and CDR2 sequences are SGHTA and FQGNSA. The full variable domain, rest sourced from reference TRBV7-2 and TRBJ1-1, is GAGVSQSPSNKVTEKGKDVELRCDPISGHTALYWYRQSLGQGLEFLIYFQGNSAPDKSGLPSDRFSAERTGGSVSTLTIQRTQQEDSAVYLCASSKGGMNTEAFFGQGTRLTVV.

This clonotype was seen ten or more times. The chain recombines TRBV21-1 with TRBJ2-3. TRBV21-1 is marked as a pseudogene. The CDR3 extends over 18 amino acids. The CDR3 bases are TGTGCCAGCAGCAAGAGCGGGCAAGAGACCACTAGCACAGATACGCAGTATTTT. Translation: CASSKSGQETTSTDTQYF.

This clonotype showed up many times. J is TRBJ2-1 and V is TRBV7-3, with 9 positions matching TRBD1. The germline gives CDR1 SGHTA, CDR2 FQGTGA. Germline trimming cut 1 base from V and 7 bases from J; bases unmatched to any gene: 5. The CDR3 has 15 residues. The DNA for the CDR3 is TGTGCCAGCAGCTTAAGGGACAGGGCTGGGAATGAGCAGTTCTTC. It encodes CASSLRDRAGNEQFF.

The rearrangement joins TRBV5-1 to TRBJ2-3, with 9 bases lining up with TRBD2. The CDR3 is 16 amino acids. With 6 bases clipped from V and 6 bases from J, the junction kept 14 bases outside the gene matches. Germline lookup yields CDR1 SGHRS and CDR2 YFSETQ. CDR3: CASKRASGASGDTQYF. CDR3 coding DNA: TGCGCCAGCAAACGCGCTAGCGGGGCCTCGGGGGATACGCAGTATTTT.

This clonotype was observed many times. The V call is TRBV27, the J call TRBJ2-1, with D unresolved. This CDR3 spans 13 amino acids. V lost 3 bases to trimming and J lost 4 bases, with 7 bases between them. CDR1 and CDR2 (germline): MNHEY, SMNVEV (reference sequence). CDR3 in DNA: TGTGCCAGCAGTTTGAACCTGTACAATGAGCAGTTCTTC. It specifies CASSLNLYNEQFF.

The chain couples TRBV7-6 to TRBJ2-1, with D possibly matching TRBD2 (7 bases). V lost 5 bases and J 0 bases, leaving 17 bases between the germline ends. Germline V gives CDR1 SGHVS, CDR2 FNYEAQ. This CDR3 comprises 17 residues. CDR3 DNA: TGTGCCAGCAGCCCACAGGGAGGGGGGAGCTCCTACAATGAGCAGTTCTTC. It encodes CASSPQGGGSSYNEQFF.

This clonotype was picked up many times. The V gene is TRBV5-1, the J gene TRBJ1-2, with no clear D. Germline CDR1 reads SGHRS; CDR2 reads YFSETQ. V lost 3 bases and J 4 bases, leaving 7 bases between the germline ends. The CDR3 consists of 12 residues. The CDR3 here is CASSSTTYGYTF. For the CDR3, the DNA is TGCGCCAGCAGCTCGACGACCTATGGCTACACCTTC.

This clonotype was observed at least ten times. V is TRBV6-5 and J is TRBJ1-6, with TRBD1 identical over 7 bases. CDR1 is MNHEY, CDR2 SVGAGI, per germline. Losses at the gene ends were 0 bases for V and 4 bases for J; bases not matched to a gene: 9. CDR3 length: 18 amino acids. The CDR3 DNA reads TGTGCCAGCAGTTACTCTTCGGGACAGCCTTCATATAATTCACCCCTCCACTTT. Translated, it gives CASSYSSGQPSYNSPLHF.

This chain uses TRBV5-1 with TRBJ2-7; D remains unclear. The V end was cut by 0 bases, the J end by 5 bases, with 9 bases between. Germline loops: CDR1 SGHRS, CDR2 YFSETQ. The CDR3 is 13 amino acids. The CDR3 coding sequence is TGCGCCAGCAGCTTGGTTGCCCGGGACGAGCAGTACTTC. This translates into CASSLVARDEQYF.

This clonotype was found many times. The chain uses TRBV20-1 and TRBJ2-2; D may be TRBD1 (5 bases). Germline CDR1 and CDR2: DFQATT and SNEGSKA (reference sequence). V dropped 6 bases and J dropped 6 bases, with 8 bases sitting between them. The CDR3 extends over 11 amino acids. In nucleotides, the CDR3 is TGCAGTGCGCAGGGCGCCGGGGAGCTGTTTTTT. Translated, it gives CSAQGAGELFF.

This clonotype was seen at least ten times. The gene calls are TRBV5-4 and TRBJ1-2; 9 positions agree with TRBD1. J lost 7 bases, V lost 3 bases, and 1 base had no gene match. Per germline, CDR1 SGHNT and CDR2 YYREEE (reference sequence). The CDR3 runs 12 residues. CDR3: CASSWDRAGYTF. DNA of the CDR3: TGTGCCAGCAGCTGGGACAGGGCTGGCTACACCTTC.

This clonotype was counted at least ten times. The J gene is TRBJ2-2, the V gene TRBV24-1; D gene unclear. Germline V gene data show CDR1 as KGHDR and CDR2 as SFDVKD. This CDR3 has 13 amino acids. V was trimmed by 5 bases and J by 5 bases, leaving 8 bases between them. CDR3 loop: CATSGQRTGELFF. The CDR3 DNA reads as TGTGCCACCAGTGGGCAACGTACCGGGGAGCTGTTTTTT.

This rearrangement joins TRBV6-5 to TRBJ2-2; 10 bases map to TRBD1. Trimming cost V 4 bases and J 4 bases; bases outside gene matches: 6. This CDR3 has 16 residues. Germline assignment: CDR1 MNHEY and CDR2 SVGAGI. The CDR3 loop reads CASSSTGGWATGELFF. The CDR3 DNA follows: TGTGCCAGCAGTTCGACAGGGGGCTGGGCCACCGGGGAGCTGTTTTTT.

This clonotype was detected many times. CDR3 region: CASSLGQRYEQYF. The CDR3 DNA reads as TGCGCCAGCAGCTTGGGACAGAGATACGAGCAGTACTTC. This rearrangement joins TRBV5-1 to TRBJ2-7; D may be TRBD1 (5 bases). The germline V gene encodes CDR1 SGHRS and CDR2 YFSETQ. Trimming took 0 bases from V and 4 from J, leaving 8 bases between them. The CDR3 contains 13 residues.

This clonotype was detected ten times or more. DNA for the CDR3: TGTGCCAGCAGCTACCCCGTACCGGGGAGCTCCTACAATGAGCAGTTCTTC. Protein: CASSYPVPGSSYNEQFF. The rearrangement uses TRBV12-3 or TRBV12-4 and TRBJ2-1, with D possibly matching TRBD2 (5 bases). This CDR3 region has 17 residues. V lost 6 bases and J 0 bases, leaving 18 bases between the germline ends.

This clonotype was detected ten times or more. The CDR3 DNA follows: TGTGCCAGCAGTTTTCAGGGTGGGACATACAATGAGCAGTTCTTC. Translating it yields CASSFQGGTYNEQFF. This chain connects TRBV27 to TRBJ2-1; D perhaps matches TRBD1 (6 bases). The CDR3 is 15 residues long. Germline V gives CDR1 MNHEY, CDR2 SMNVEV (reference sequence). Trimming took 3 bases from V and 4 from J, leaving 13 bases between them.

This clonotype has ten or more counts. V usage is TRBV7-6 and J usage is TRBJ2-3; D unclear. CDR3 size: 13 residues. Looked up from germline, CDR1 is SGHVS and CDR2 is FNYEAQ. The germline V and J ends were trimmed by 2 bases and 4 bases, with 7 bases remaining between them. The CDR3 sequence: CASSLNAADTQYF. The CDR3 DNA is TGTGCCAGCAGCTTAAATGCTGCAGATACGCAGTATTTT.

This clonotype was observed once. A read error may account for a junction end that differs from germline. This chain joins TRBV30 and TRBJ2-1; the match to TRBD1 covers 8 bases. Germline V gene sequence: CDR1 GTSNPN, CDR2 SVGIG (reference sequence). CDR3 length equals 19 residues. The CDR3 sequence: CDWSGIRTGQVLGVYEQFF. CDR3 DNA sequence: TGTGACTGGAGTGGCATTCGGACAGGGCAAGTGTTGGGAGTCTATGAGCAGTTCTTC.

The chain uses TRBV11-2 and TRBJ2-5; D is uncertain. V shed 1 base and J shed 4 bases, with 10 bases lying between them. The CDR3 has 14 amino acids. The germline CDR1 and CDR2 sequences are SGHAT and FQNNGV. CDR3 nucleotide sequence: TGTGCCAGCAGCTTAGGCTCTACCGGAGAGACCCAGTACTTC. This translates into CASSLGSTGETQYF.

In its sample, this clonotype was seen once. Just one base apart from a much larger clone, this may be a read error. The conserved phenylalanine or tryptophan is not found at the CDR3 terminus, so this likely reflects a read error. This chain uses TRBV6-2 or TRBV6-3 with TRBJ2-2; no firm D call. CDR1 MNHEY and CDR2 SVGEGT come from the germline V gene. The CDR3 sequence is 13 residues long. V gave up 0 bases and J gave up 3 bases, with 2 bases separating them. For the CDR3, the DNA is TGTGCCAGCAGTTACTCCCACACCGGGGAGCTGTTTTGT. Translation: CASSYSHTGELFC.

This chain joins TRBV30 and TRBJ2-1, with a weak D call TRBD1 (6 bases). CDR1 is GTSNPN, CDR2 SVGIG, per germline (reference sequence). The CDR3 runs 13 residues. The CDR3 is CATDRSSYNEQFF. The DNA for the CDR3 is TGTGCTACGGACAGAAGCTCCTACAATGAGCAGTTCTTC. The full variable domain, in which reference TRBV30 and TRBJ2-1 provide the parts outside the CDR3, is SQTIHQWPATLVQPVGSPLSLECTVEGTSNPNLYWYRQAAGRGLQLLFYSVGIGQISSEVPQNLSASRPQDRQFILSSKKLLLSDSGFYLCATDRSSYNEQFFGPGTRLTVL.

In this sample, this clonotype turned up a few times. The chain links TRBV29-1 to TRBJ2-5; D call uncertain. Trimming removed 4 bases from V and 2 bases from J, with 5 bases in between. CDR3 size: 11 residues. Germline-derived CDR1 and CDR2 are SQVTM and ANQGSEA. The CDR3 bases are TGCAGCGTTGCCGAACAAGAGACCCAGTACTTC. Its protein product is CSVAEQETQYF.

This clonotype was detected many times. The chain combines TRBV7-3 with TRBJ1-1; perhaps TRBD1 as D (5 bases). Germline values: CDR1 SGHTA, CDR2 FQGTGA. The CDR3 is made up of 13 amino acids. The V end lost 0 bases, the J end lost 11 bases, and 13 bases lay between the germline ends. The CDR3 DNA follows: TGTGCCAGCAGCTTAACGGAGTCAGGGTTGGCTTTCTTT. Protein product: CASSLTESGLAFF.

For the CDR3, the DNA is TGTGCCAGCAGCTTGGTAGGGGTCGACACCGGGGAGCTGTTTTTT. Encoded protein: CASSLVGVDTGELFF. The chain employs TRBV7-9 and TRBJ2-2, with TRBD1 as a possible D gene (5 bases). The CDR3 covers 15 residues. The germline gives CDR1 SEHNR, CDR2 FQNEAQ (reference sequence). V was pared by 3 bases and J by 3 bases, with 11 bases between.

This clonotype was found many times. V is TRBV11-2 and J is TRBJ2-1; D is unclear. CDR3 length: 14 amino acids. Germline values: CDR1 SGHAT, CDR2 FQNNGV. V was trimmed by 3 bases and J by 6 bases, leaving 12 bases between them. This chain's CDR3 is CASSFDPTPNEQFF. CDR3 DNA sequence: TGTGCCAGCAGCTTCGACCCTACTCCCAATGAGCAGTTCTTC.